This T cell receptor (beta chain) originates from a study of CXCR3-negative and CXCR3-positive naive CD8 T cells. Findings and limits, study-wide: When CXCR3-positive naive cells were set against CXCR3-negative naive cells, the former had more hydrophobic TRB CDR3s. In both naive subsets diversity was comparably high, whereas memory CD8+ cells showed much lower diversity.

UMI-labeled 5' RACE yielded the TRB cDNA libraries. TCRdb reprocessed the 5' RACE reads, keeping one entry per CDR3 protein, no DNA. The sample data list 80,000 to 100,000 distinct CDR3 sequences. In triplicate, each CD8+ T cell subset was sorted at 300,000 cells per replicate. The germline CDR1 and CDR2 sequences are SGHRS and YFSETQ. This CDR3 has 19 amino acids. A word on this clonotype: Its antigen is not identified.

Specimen: naive CXCR3+ CD8+ T cells from blood. Subset reported: CD45RO-CCR7+CD27+CD95- naive CD8+ T cells expressing CXCR3 (TNR3+). The chain is built from TRBV5-1 and TRBJ2-7; no DNA is available, so the TRBD2 call from TCRdb remains unchecked. The origin of this receptor is a human donor in good health. Some clones in this sample may be carry-over from other donors' samples. The CDR3 loop reads CASGSIGGTSGGRAYEQYF.